This TCR beta chain came from a study of beta chain features in type 1 diabetes. Germline V CDR1 and CDR2: LGHNA, YSLEER. Trimming removed 0 bases from V and 5 bases from J, with 16 bases in between. The CDR3 totals 16 residues. The study's findings and limits: Using cDNA template may skew counts toward highly expressing activated cells.

As concerns this clone: The antigen is undetermined.

Sequencing targeted expressed TCRB transcripts, as all isolated RNA had been reverse transcribed. The data were produced by immunoSEQ multiplex PCR, yet TCRdb's version contains in-frame clones alone and is incomplete. The sample lists about 930,000 clones, about 17% occurring once. This TCR was recovered from a young woman in good health. The sample taken for sequencing was naive CD4+ T cells from blood. The chain is built from TRBV4-3 and TRBJ1-2; D is unresolved. DNA for the CDR3: TGCGCCAGCAGCCAAGATGCGCCAGTTCTTGGGTATGGCTACACCTTC. This encodes CASSQDAPVLGYGYTF.